These 10 T cell receptor beta chains were sequenced from one sample in a study of T cells in Graves' hyperthyroidism and ophthalmopathy. TCR beta CDR3 regions were amplified from RNA transcripts. Primed by the HTBI set, a first-round RT-PCR was run on the TCR CDR3. In TCRdb, the multiplex PCR reads were re-called with MiXCR into one record per CDR3 protein. The table shows approximately 370,000 distinct CDR3 sequences, with about 18% occurring only once. Sequenced sample: blood. All receptors come from a woman in her twenties or thirties with Graves' hyperthyroidism that later progressed to Graves' ophthalmopathy.

This clonotype showed up just a few times. The rearrangement links TRBV9 to TRBJ2-3; 7 bases are a match to TRBD2. This CDR3 has 15 residues. J was trimmed by 1 base and V by 0 bases; bases with no gene match: 2. In germline, CDR1 is SGDLS, CDR2 YYNGEE. As DNA, the CDR3 is TGTGCCAGCAGCGTAGGTGGGAGGGGCACAGATACGCAGTATTTT. Translation: CASSVGGRGTDTQYF.

The chain is built from TRBV29-1 and TRBJ2-3; either TRBD1 or TRBD2 may fit D (5 bases each). Germline assignment: CDR1 SQVTM and CDR2 ANQGSEA. The V gene lost 4 bases and the J gene lost 2 bases, with 10 bases spanning the gap. The CDR3 has 13 amino acids. The CDR3: CSVGRDPTDTQYF. In DNA, the CDR3 is TGCAGCGTTGGCAGGGACCCCACAGATACGCAGTATTTT.

This clonotype was found a few times. The genes are TRBV19 and TRBJ2-7; D is uncertain. Germline V CDR1 and CDR2: LNHDA, SQIVND (reference sequence). The CDR3 is 13 amino acids. Trimming left V 5 bases short and J 5 bases short, with 13 bases between. The CDR3 protein is CASSPGSPHEQYF. In DNA form, the CDR3 reads TGTGCCAGTAGTCCTGGATCTCCCCACGAGCAGTACTTC.

Concerning this clonotype: A read error may explain this, as a much larger clone is one base away. The gene calls are TRBV27 and TRBJ2-5, with D maybe TRBD1 (6 bases). CDR3 length: 15 residues. CDR1 is MNHEY, CDR2 SMNVEV, per germline (reference sequence). CDR3 DNA: TGTACCAGCAGTGCTTGGACAGCGAGGGGGGAGACCCAGTACTTC. Protein product: CTSSAWTARGETQYF.

For this clonotype: A much bigger clone sits one base away, suggesting this may be a read error. This rearrangement joins TRBV7-8 to TRBJ2-1; TRBD2 matches 8 bases. The CDR3 contains 14 residues. Germline V CDR1 and CDR2: SGHVS, FQNEAQ. The CDR3 coding sequence is TGTGTCAGCAGAAGAGCGGGAGCATACGATGAGCAGTTCTTC. Translated, it gives CVSRRAGAYDEQFF.

This clonotype has ten or more counts. The chain employs TRBV6-1 and TRBJ2-7; the match to TRBD1 covers 7 bases. This CDR3 spans 14 amino acids. Per germline, CDR1 MNHNS and CDR2 SASEGT. Losses at the gene ends were 2 bases for V and 4 bases for J; bases not matched to a gene: 5. CDR3 protein: CASSEYGTEYEQYF. CDR3 coding DNA: TGTGCCAGCAGTGAATATGGGACAGAGTACGAGCAGTACTTC.

Ten or more counts support this clonotype. CDR3 coding DNA: TGCGCCAGCAGCTTAGGACACCCCTTTGATGGGTCAACTAATGAAAAACTGTTTTTT. This translates into CASSLGHPFDGSTNEKLFF. The chain recombines TRBV5-1 with TRBJ1-4, with a tentative D call TRBD1 (5 bases). The CDR3 is made up of 19 amino acids. CDR1 and CDR2 (germline): SGHRS, YFSETQ. The V gene lost 2 bases and the J gene lost 0 bases, with 20 bases spanning the gap.

For this clonotype: One base away lies a much larger clone, so this may be a sequencing read error. The rearrangement uses TRBV19 and TRBJ2-4, with 14 bases lining up with TRBD2. With V trimmed by 3 bases and J by 7 bases, 5 bases remained unmatched. This CDR3 spans 16 amino acids. In germline, CDR1 is LNHDA, CDR2 SQIVND (reference sequence). CDR3 in amino acids: CASSIGTSGSLNIQYF. The CDR3 DNA is TGTGCCAGTAGTATCGGGACTAGCGGGAGTTTGAACATTCAGTACTTC.

On this clonotype itself: At one end the junction does not follow the germline gene, possibly because of a read error. V is TRBV12-3 or TRBV12-4 and J is TRBJ1-6; D gene uncertain. CDR3 size: 14 residues. Here the CDR3 reads CASGLRRDGSPLHF. The CDR3 DNA sequence: TGCGCCAGCGGTTTAAGGCGGGATGGATCACCCCTCCACTTT.

This clonotype was detected only a few times. The CDR3 DNA reads TGCGCCAGCGCGACAGGGGTGTCCTCTGGAAACACCATATATTTT. It translates to CASATGVSSGNTIYF. The chain carries TRBV10-2 and TRBJ1-3; 8 bases agree with TRBD1. The CDR3 is 15 amino acids. Germline V CDR1 and CDR2: WSHSY, SAAADI. The V segment lost 8 bases and the J segment 0 bases; nucleotides outside the gene matches: 6.